Shown below are 30 T cell receptor beta chains from a single sample sequenced in a study of OX40 agonist ivuxolimab in advanced cancers. Sequencing was performed with immunoSEQ multiplex PCR; in TCRdb, only in-frame clones are kept and a portion is missing. The top ten hold approximately 2.4% of the sample, which has some 80,000 clones, under 90% seen once. The sample was CD4+ or CD8+ T cells sorted from blood, taken in a trial of the OX40 agonist ivuxolimab. The receptors stem from an adult with an advanced solid tumor such as melanoma, head and neck, liver or kidney cancer.

The chain recombines TRBV4-1 with TRBJ1-4, with D tentatively TRBD1 (5 bases). V shed 10 bases and J shed 8 bases, with 23 bases lying between them. The CDR3 extends over 15 amino acids. Germline CDR1 MGHRA, CDR2 YSYEKL. CDR3 nucleotide sequence: TGCGCCACCTGGGCCCCCCGGTATGGGGACGAAAAACTGTTTTTT. Amino acid sequence: CATWAPRYGDEKLFF.

This sequence joins TRBV5-1 and TRBJ2-5; D gene unclear. The CDR3 is 14 amino acids. Trimming pared 0 bases from V and 4 bases from J, leaving 10 bases between. CDR1 is SGHRS, CDR2 YFSETQ, per germline. CDR3 DNA sequence: TGCGCCAGCAGCTTGGGTAGGACGACAGAGACCCAGTACTTC. Translating gives CASSLGRTTETQYF.

The CDR3 coding sequence is TGTGCCACCAGCAGAGATCGGGGAGGGGTAGCGGAGACCCCCCAAGAGACCCAGTACTTC. This codes for CATSRDRGGVAETPQETQYF. The genes are TRBV15 and TRBJ2-5; TRBD2 agrees at 7 bases. This CDR3 has 20 amino acids. Germline V CDR1 and CDR2: LNHNV, YYDKDF (reference sequence). Trimming removed 0 bases from V and 1 base from J; junction bases left unmatched: 17. Looking up the rest from reference TRBV15 and TRBJ2-5 gives the full variable domain: DAMVIQNPRYQVTQFGKPVTLSCSQTLNHNVMYWYQQKSSQAPKLLFHYYDKDFNNEADTPDNFQSRRPNTSFCFLDIRSPGLGDTAMYLCATSRDRGGVAETPQETQYFGPGTRLLVL.

The chain recombines TRBV10-1 with TRBJ2-7, with a tentative D call TRBD2 (5 bases). The V gene lost 8 bases and the J gene lost 0 bases, with 8 bases spanning the gap. The CDR3 extends over 12 amino acids. From germline, CDR1 is WNHNN and CDR2 SYGVQD (reference sequence). CDR3 in DNA: TGCGCCAGCGGCCGGGACTCCTACGAGCAGTACTTC. This sequence encodes CASGRDSYEQYF.

The rearrangement links TRBV6-1 to TRBJ2-3; D remains ambiguous. The germline V gene has CDR1 MNHNS and CDR2 SASEGT. The V gene lost 1 base and the J gene lost 11 bases, with 16 bases spanning the gap. The CDR3 runs 14 residues. The CDR3 reads CASSEEAWAFRQYF. The CDR3 DNA reads as TGTGCCAGCAGTGAAGAAGCGTGGGCATTCCGGCAGTATTTT.

The chain recombines TRBV7-9 with TRBJ2-7; D perhaps matches TRBD1 (6 bases). The CDR3 is made up of 15 amino acids. Per germline, CDR1 SEHNR and CDR2 FQNEAQ (reference sequence). V lost 3 bases to trimming and J lost 0 bases, with 12 bases between them. CDR3: CASSFRGPDSYEQYF. CDR3 coding DNA: TGTGCCAGCAGCTTCAGGGGCCCTGACTCCTACGAGCAGTACTTC.

The V call is TRBV28, the J call TRBJ2-7, with D perhaps given as TRBD1 or TRBD2 (5 bases each). The CDR3 is 16 residues long. Trimming took 7 bases from V and 0 from J, leaving 19 bases between them. Germline loops: CDR1 MDHEN, CDR2 SYDVKM. CDR3 bases: TGTGCCAGCACTCCCCCCGGGACCGCAAGCTCCTACGAGCAGTACTTC. It specifies CASTPPGTASSYEQYF.

This clone has more than one count but fewer than ten. The chain links TRBV7-9 to TRBJ1-2; 7 bases agree with TRBD1. Trimming at V came to 5 bases and at J to 8 bases, leaving 8 bases not matched to a gene. Germline loops: CDR1 SEHNR, CDR2 FQNEAQ (reference sequence). This CDR3 spans 13 amino acids. CDR3 region: CASSPRQGWGYTF. CDR3 in DNA: TGTGCCAGCAGCCCGAGACAGGGATGGGGCTACACCTTC.

The rearrangement uses TRBV19 and TRBJ2-3, with 10 nucleotides matching TRBD2. The CDR3 loop spans 16 amino acids. The J segment lost 6 bases and the V segment lost 4 bases, leaving 10 bases of the junction unmatched. Germline CDR1 reads LNHDA; CDR2 reads SQIVND (reference sequence). CDR3 nucleotide sequence: TGTGCCAGTAGTAGATGGCTAGCGGGGGCGGGGGATACGCAGTATTTT. As protein: CASSRWLAGAGDTQYF.

The V call is TRBV14, the J call TRBJ2-7; the D is unclear. Germline V gene sequence: CDR1 SGHDN, CDR2 FVKESK. The CDR3 consists of 12 residues. V was cut by 8 bases and J by 5 bases, with 13 bases left in between. CDR3 sequence reads: CASSPSVNEQYF. CDR3 in DNA: TGTGCCAGCTCCCCCTCAGTCAACGAGCAGTACTTC. The full variable domain, its missing parts supplied by reference TRBV14 and TRBJ2-7, is EAGVTQFPSHSVIEKGQTVTLRCDPISGHDNLYWYRRVMGKEIKFLLHFVKESKQDESGMPNNRFLAERTGGTYSTLKVQPAELEDSGVYFCASSPSVNEQYFGPGTRLTVT.

The gene calls are TRBV5-1 and TRBJ2-3, with D unresolved. Trimming took 4 bases from V and 5 from J, leaving 11 bases between them. CDR1 and CDR2 from the germline V gene are SGHRS and YFSETQ. The CDR3 has 13 amino acids. The CDR3 bases are TGCGCCAGCAGCCTTGGAGATGGAGATACGCAGTATTTT. Its protein is CASSLGDGDTQYF.

The chain combines TRBV6-1 with TRBJ2-5; 8 bases map to TRBD2. The CDR3 consists of 15 residues. Germline loops: CDR1 MNHNS, CDR2 SASEGT. The trim removed 5 bases at V and 3 bases at J, leaving 8 bases unmatched. In DNA, the CDR3 is TGTGCCAGCAGTAAGACTAGCGTGAGGGAAGAGACCCAGTACTTC. Amino acid sequence: CASSKTSVREETQYF.

The chain is built from TRBV5-4 and TRBJ2-7; D may be TRBD2 (5 bases). The CDR3 totals 13 residues. Trimming stripped 4 bases from V and 5 bases from J, with 13 bases between. CDR1 is SGHNT and CDR2 is YYREEE in the germline V gene (reference sequence). CDR3 nucleotides: TGTGCCAGCAGCGCCGGGATTTCTAACGAGCAGTACTTC. Its translation: CASSAGISNEQYF.

Concerning this clone itself: Other DNA sequences in this specimen translate into the identical CDR3. The chain recombines TRBV18 with TRBJ1-5; possible D gene TRBD1, 5 bases. This CDR3 comprises 13 residues. The V and J ends lost 6 bases and 4 bases respectively, with 10 bases between them. CDR1 KGHSH and CDR2 LQKENI come from the germline V gene. Here the CDR3 reads CASSPGGNQPQHF. In nucleotides, the CDR3 is TGTGCCAGCTCCCCGGGGGGTAATCAGCCCCAGCATTTT. Variable domain in full (rest from reference TRBV18 and TRBJ1-5): NAGVMQNPRHLVRRRGQEARLRCSPMKGHSHVYWYRQLPEEGLKFMVYLQKENIIDESGMPKERFSAEFPKEGPSILRIQQVVRGDSAAYFCASSPGGNQPQHFGDGTRLSIL.

The rearrangement joins TRBV7-8 to TRBJ2-1; 11 bases fit TRBD2. The CDR3 totals 16 residues. Unmatched junction bases numbered 6, after V lost 0 bases and J lost 8 bases. Germline CDR1 is SGHVS and CDR2 is FQNEAQ. Written as DNA, the CDR3 is TGTGCCAGCAGCTTAGCTAGCGGGAGGGAGATGTATGAGCAGTTCTTC. This translates into CASSLASGREMYEQFF. Combining the CDR3 with reference TRBV7-8 and TRBJ2-1 gives the whole variable domain GAGVSQSPRYKVAKRGQDVALRCDPISGHVSLFWYQQALGQGPEFLTYFQNEAQLDKSGLPSDRFFAERPEGSVSTLKIQRTQQEDSAVYLCASSLASGREMYEQFFGPGTRLTVL.

The J gene is TRBJ2-1, the V gene TRBV12-5, with D possibly matching TRBD2 (6 bases). The V gene's germline CDR1 is LGHNT and CDR2 FRNRAP. This CDR3 is 15 amino acids long. V gave up 6 bases and J gave up 8 bases, with 20 bases separating them. The CDR3 DNA reads as TGTGCTAGTGGACCAGGACTTTCCTCGGGGGATGAGCAGTTCTTC. This gives the protein CASGPGLSSGDEQFF.

The V gene is TRBV29-1, the J gene TRBJ2-5; D not certain. V shed 0 bases and J shed 4 bases, with 6 bases lying between them. The CDR3 is made up of 12 amino acids. In germline, CDR1 is SQVTM, CDR2 ANQGSEA. The DNA for the CDR3 is TGCAGCGTTGAAGATATCGGAGAGACCCAGTACTTC. Encoded protein: CSVEDIGETQYF.

Only a few counts were recorded for this clone. The V call is TRBV7-2, the J call TRBJ2-7; TRBD1 might be the D (6 bases). CDR3 length: 14 residues. CDR1 is SGHTA and CDR2 is FQGNSA in the germline V gene. V dropped 5 bases and J dropped 9 bases, with 20 bases sitting between them. The CDR3 DNA reads TGTGCCAGCAGCGTTACTGGGACAACCACGGGGCAGTACTTC. It codes for CASSVTGTTTGQYF. The full variable domain, its missing parts supplied by reference TRBV7-2 and TRBJ2-7, is GAGVSQSPSNKVTEKGKDVELRCDPISGHTALYWYRQSLGQGLEFLIYFQGNSAPDKSGLPSDRFSAERTGGSVSTLTIQRTQQEDSAVYLCASSVTGTTTGQYFGPGTRLTVT.

This rearrangement joins TRBV7-2 to TRBJ2-7; 13 positions match TRBD2. The V gene end was trimmed by 5 bases and the J gene end by 5 bases; junction bases not matched to a gene: 9. The germline gives CDR1 SGHTA, CDR2 FQGNSA. The CDR3 totals 16 residues. The CDR3 DNA reads as TGTGCCAGCAGCCCCCGGACTAGCGGGAGTCGGCACGAGCAGTACTTC. This codes for CASSPRTSGSRHEQYF.

J is TRBJ2-4 and V is TRBV19; TRBD2 matches 8 bases. Germline lookup yields CDR1 LNHDA and CDR2 SQIVND (reference sequence). The CDR3 runs to 16 residues. V was clipped by 6 bases and J by 3 bases; unmatched bases: 10. The CDR3 loop is CASRPTSGSGKNIQYF. The CDR3 DNA is TGTGCCAGTAGGCCAACAAGCGGGAGCGGCAAAAACATTCAGTACTTC.

The chain combines TRBV27 with TRBJ1-1; D is undetermined. The CDR3 has 12 amino acids. CDR1 MNHEY and CDR2 SMNVEV come from the germline V gene (reference sequence). The ends were cut back, 5 bases at V and 1 base at J, with 5 bases in the middle. The CDR3 sequence: CASSHRNTEAFF. DNA for the CDR3: TGTGCCAGCAGTCACCGGAACACTGAAGCTTTCTTT.

The chain carries TRBV19 and TRBJ1-1; a possible D gene is TRBD1 (6 bases). CDR1 and CDR2 (germline): LNHDA, SQIVND (reference sequence). The V and J ends lost 5 bases and 0 bases respectively, with 13 bases between them. The CDR3 extends over 15 amino acids. CDR3 sequence: CASSPRQEMNTEAFF. The CDR3 DNA follows: TGTGCCAGTAGTCCTCGACAGGAGATGAACACTGAAGCTTTCTTT.

This clone was seen once. The CDR3 reads CASSLQGPYNEQFF. DNA of the CDR3: TGCGCCAGCAGCTTGCAGGGGCCCTACAATGAGCAGTTCTTC. The rearrangement uses TRBV5-1 and TRBJ2-1; TRBD1 is a possible D gene (6 bases). Trimming removed 1 base from V and 2 bases from J, with 7 bases in between. The CDR3 runs 14 residues. Germline V gene sequence: CDR1 SGHRS, CDR2 YFSETQ. The complete variable domain, with remaining parts taken from reference TRBV5-1 and TRBJ2-1, reads KAGVTQTPRYLIKTRGQQVTLSCSPISGHRSVSWYQQTPGQGLQFLFEYFSETQRNKGNFPGRFSGRQFSNSRSEMNVSTLELGDSALYLCASSLQGPYNEQFFGPGTRLTVL.

The chain joins TRBV15 to TRBJ2-7; 7 nucleotides line up with TRBD2. Germline CDR1 and CDR2: LNHNV and YYDKDF (reference sequence). V shed 3 bases and J 2 bases; nucleotides not matched to a gene: 7. This CDR3 contains 15 residues. The CDR3 nucleotides are TGTGCCACCAGCAGGGGCGGGGGAAAAACCTACGAGCAGTACTTC. This gives the protein CATSRGGGKTYEQYF.

The chain links TRBV30 to TRBJ2-5; 9 nucleotides match TRBD1. Germline lookup yields CDR1 GTSNPN and CDR2 SVGIG (reference sequence). This CDR3 comprises 14 residues. V trimming: 4 bases; J trimming: 1 base; junction bases outside the gene matches: 4. The CDR3 DNA follows: TGTGCCTGGACCGGGACAGGGCTCCAAGAGACCCAGTACTTC. Amino acids: CAWTGTGLQETQYF.

This chain connects TRBV28 to TRBJ1-2, with 7 bases lining up with TRBD1. This CDR3 has 15 amino acids. Germline V CDR1 and CDR2: MDHEN, SYDVKM. V shed 4 bases, J shed 5 bases, and the junction held 10 bases outside the gene matches. CDR3 sequence: CASSSTGESSYGYTF. CDR3 bases: TGTGCCAGCAGTTCTACAGGGGAGTCCTCTTATGGCTACACCTTC.

This sequence joins TRBV5-6 and TRBJ2-7; D may be TRBD1 or TRBD2 (5 bases each). Deletions cut 4 bases from V and 3 bases from J, with 14 bases between. The CDR3 length is 14 residues. Per the germline V gene, CDR1 is SGHDT and CDR2 is YYEEEE. The CDR3 here is CASSPPGTGYEQYF. The DNA for the CDR3 is TGTGCCAGCAGCCCACCCGGGACGGGCTACGAGCAGTACTTC.

The J gene is TRBJ1-1, the V gene TRBV6-1; weak D call: TRBD1 (6 bases). The ends were cut back, 3 bases at V and 3 bases at J, with 11 bases in the middle. Germline V CDR1 and CDR2: MNHNS, SASEGT. CDR3 length equals 14 residues. The CDR3 DNA reads TGTGCCAGCAGTGAGCAAGGGGGACACACTGAAGCTTTCTTT. It is translated as CASSEQGGHTEAFF.

Worth noting for this clone: The sample contains more than one DNA sequence encoding this CDR3. The CDR3 sequence: CASSESMRQGAIRFF. The CDR3, as DNA: TGTGCCAGCAGTGAATCAATGAGGCAGGGGGCGATAAGGTTTTTT. The rearrangement links TRBV25-1 to TRBJ1-4, with TRBD1 matching over 8 bases. Germline values: CDR1 MGHDK, CDR2 SYGVNS. V lost 1 base and J lost 16; bases outside the gene matches: 14. The CDR3 is made up of 15 amino acids.

V gene TRBV5-4 combines with J gene TRBJ1-1; D perhaps matches TRBD1 (6 bases). Trimming pared 1 base from V and 1 base from J, leaving 11 bases between. The germline V gene has CDR1 SGHNT and CDR2 YYREEE (reference sequence). This CDR3 comprises 15 residues. The CDR3 DNA reads as TGTGCCAGCAGCTTGTCTCTACAGGGGAACACTGAAGCTTTCTTT. It is translated as CASSLSLQGNTEAFF.